This T cell receptor (beta chain) was profiled in a study of blood T cell repertoires in COVID-19. About the research overall: Samples taken during acute and convalescent COVID-19 were collected in the United States, Italy and Spain. T cells, B-cell-depleted T cells, or PBMCs provided the cDNA or gDNA that served as material.

TCRdb's table, derived via immunoSEQ multiplex PCR, lists solely in-frame clones and lacks some. Among hundreds of thousands of clones, 83% were seen once, and the ten largest hold about 3.9%. The study assigned cohorts using participant-reported clinical history. This sequence was found in a woman aged 40 to 50 who had been exposed to COVID-19. Sequenced input: PBMCs or T cells enriched from blood (not recorded which).

CDR3 nucleotides: TGTGCCAGCAGCTTGGACCGAGCCTATGGCTACACCTTC. Residues: CASSLDRAYGYTF. This chain uses TRBV5-4 with TRBJ1-2; D is unclear. The V and J ends lost 0 bases and 4 bases respectively, with 7 bases between them. The CDR3 totals 13 residues. CDR1 SGHNT and CDR2 YYREEE come from the germline V gene (reference sequence).